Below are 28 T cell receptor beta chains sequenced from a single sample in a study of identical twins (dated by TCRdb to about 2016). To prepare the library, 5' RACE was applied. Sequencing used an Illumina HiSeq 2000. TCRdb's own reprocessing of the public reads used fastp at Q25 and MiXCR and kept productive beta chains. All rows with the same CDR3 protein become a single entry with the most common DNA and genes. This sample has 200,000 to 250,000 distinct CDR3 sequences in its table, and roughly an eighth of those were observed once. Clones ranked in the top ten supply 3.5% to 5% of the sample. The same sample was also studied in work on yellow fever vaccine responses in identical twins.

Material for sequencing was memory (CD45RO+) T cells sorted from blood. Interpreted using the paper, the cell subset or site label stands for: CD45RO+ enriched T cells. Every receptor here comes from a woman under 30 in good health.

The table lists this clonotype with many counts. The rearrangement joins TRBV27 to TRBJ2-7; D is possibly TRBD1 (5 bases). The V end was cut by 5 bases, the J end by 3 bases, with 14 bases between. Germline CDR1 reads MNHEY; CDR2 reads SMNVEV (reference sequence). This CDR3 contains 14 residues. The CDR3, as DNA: TGTGCCAGCAGTCCGATCGACAGAGACTACGAGCAGTACTTC. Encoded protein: CASSPIDRDYEQYF.

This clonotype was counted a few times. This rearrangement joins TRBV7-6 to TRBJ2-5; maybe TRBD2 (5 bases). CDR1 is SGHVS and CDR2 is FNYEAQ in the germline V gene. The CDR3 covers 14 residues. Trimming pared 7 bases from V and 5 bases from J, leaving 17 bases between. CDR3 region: CASTPSAGGETQYF. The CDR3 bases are TGTGCCAGCACCCCATCGGCAGGAGGCGAGACCCAGTACTTC.

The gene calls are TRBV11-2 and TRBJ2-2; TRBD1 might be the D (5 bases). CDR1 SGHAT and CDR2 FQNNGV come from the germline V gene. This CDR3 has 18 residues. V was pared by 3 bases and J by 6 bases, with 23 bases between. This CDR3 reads CASSFSLQGTSGPGELFF. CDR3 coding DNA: TGTGCCAGCAGCTTTTCTCTCCAGGGCACCTCGGGCCCCGGGGAGCTGTTTTTT.

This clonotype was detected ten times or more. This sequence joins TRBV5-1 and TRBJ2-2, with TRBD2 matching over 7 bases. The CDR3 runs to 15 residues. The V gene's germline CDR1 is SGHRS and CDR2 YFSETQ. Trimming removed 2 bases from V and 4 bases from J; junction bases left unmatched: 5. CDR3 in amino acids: CASSFGTMLTGELFF. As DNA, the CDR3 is TGCGCCAGCAGCTTCGGGACTATGCTCACCGGGGAGCTGTTTTTT.

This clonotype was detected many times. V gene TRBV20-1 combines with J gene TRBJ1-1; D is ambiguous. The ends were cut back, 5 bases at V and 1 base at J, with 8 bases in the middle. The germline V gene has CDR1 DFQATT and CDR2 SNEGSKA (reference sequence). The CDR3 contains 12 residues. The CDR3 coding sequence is TGCAGTGCTGGTGAACCGAACACTGAAGCTTTCTTT. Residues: CSAGEPNTEAFF.

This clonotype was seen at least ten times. The CDR3 bases are TGTGCCAGCAGCCCTCAACAAACAGGGCCCCATGAGCAGTTCTTC. Protein: CASSPQQTGPHEQFF. The J gene is TRBJ2-1, the V gene TRBV11-2; D possibly corresponds to TRBD1 (6 bases). Germline V lookup: CDR1 SGHAT, CDR2 FQNNGV. Trimming cost V 5 bases and J 8 bases, with 19 bases left between them. CDR3 size: 15 residues.

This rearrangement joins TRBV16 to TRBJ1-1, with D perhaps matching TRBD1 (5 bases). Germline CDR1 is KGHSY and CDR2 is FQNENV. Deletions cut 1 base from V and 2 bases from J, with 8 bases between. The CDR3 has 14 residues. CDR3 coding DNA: TGTGCCAGCAGCCAATACGACAGTAACACTGAAGCTTTCTTT. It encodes CASSQYDSNTEAFF. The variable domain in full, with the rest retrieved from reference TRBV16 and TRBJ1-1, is GEEVAQTPKHLVRGEGQKAKLYCAPIKGHSYVFWYQQVLKNEFKFLISFQNENVFDETGMPKERFSAKCLPNSPCSLEIQATKLEDSAVYFCASSQYDSNTEAFFGQGTRLTVV.

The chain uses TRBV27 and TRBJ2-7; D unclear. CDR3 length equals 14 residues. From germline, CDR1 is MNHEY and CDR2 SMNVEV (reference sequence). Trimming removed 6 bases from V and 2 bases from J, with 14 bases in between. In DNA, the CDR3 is TGTGCCAGCAGCATATCTCGGCTGGCCTACGAGCAGTACTTC. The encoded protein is CASSISRLAYEQYF.

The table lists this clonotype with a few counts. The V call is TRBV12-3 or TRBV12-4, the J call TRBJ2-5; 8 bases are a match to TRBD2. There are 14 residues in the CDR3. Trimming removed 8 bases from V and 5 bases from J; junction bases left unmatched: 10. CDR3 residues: CASASSSGSETQYF. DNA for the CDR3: TGTGCCAGCGCGTCCTCGAGCGGGAGTGAGACCCAGTACTTC.

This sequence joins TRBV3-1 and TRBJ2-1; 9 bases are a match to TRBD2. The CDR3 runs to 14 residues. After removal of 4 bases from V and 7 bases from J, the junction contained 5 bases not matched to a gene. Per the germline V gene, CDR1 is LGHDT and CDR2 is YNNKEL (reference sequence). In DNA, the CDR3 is TGTGCCAGCAGCCCCGGGACTAGCAGGAATGAGCAGTTCTTC. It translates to CASSPGTSRNEQFF.

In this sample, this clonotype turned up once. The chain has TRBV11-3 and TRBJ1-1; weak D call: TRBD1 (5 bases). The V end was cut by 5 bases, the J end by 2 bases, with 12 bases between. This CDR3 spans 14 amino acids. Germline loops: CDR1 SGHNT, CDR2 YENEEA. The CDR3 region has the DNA TGTGCCAGCAGCCTGGGACGGCCAAACACTGAAGCTTTCTTT. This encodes CASSLGRPNTEAFF. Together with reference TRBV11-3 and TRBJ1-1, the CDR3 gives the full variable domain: EAGVVQSPRYKIIEKKQPVAFWCNPISGHNTLYWYLQNLGQGPELLIRYENEEAVDDSQLPKDRFSAERLKGVDSTLKIQPAELGDSAVYLCASSLGRPNTEAFFGQGTRLTVV.

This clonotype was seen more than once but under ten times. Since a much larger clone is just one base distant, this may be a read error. The CDR3 spells CASSLQNSYEQYF. CDR3 sequence (DNA): TGTGCCAGCAGTTTACAGAACTCCTACGAGCAGTACTTC. The chain uses TRBV12-3 or TRBV12-4 and TRBJ2-7, with D unresolved. The CDR3 has 13 residues. Trimming removed 2 bases from V and 0 bases from J, with 5 bases in between.

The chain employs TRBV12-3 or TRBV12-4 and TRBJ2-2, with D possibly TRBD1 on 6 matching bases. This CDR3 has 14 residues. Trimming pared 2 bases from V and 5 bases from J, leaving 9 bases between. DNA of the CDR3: TGTGCCAGCAGTTTACCAGGGGTGACCGGGGAGCTGTTTTTT. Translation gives CASSLPGVTGELFF.

The CDR3 loop is CASTTMQGAYEQYF. The CDR3 DNA reads as TGTGCCAGCACCACCATGCAGGGTGCCTACGAGCAGTACTTC. This sequence joins TRBV12-3 or TRBV12-4 and TRBJ2-7; D possibly corresponds to TRBD1 (5 bases). Trimming left V 7 bases short and J 2 bases short, with 15 bases between. The CDR3 spans 14 residues.

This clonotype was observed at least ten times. The CDR3 DNA sequence: TGTGCCAGCAGCGTAGCGGGGGGGCCCCCAGATACGCAGTATTTT. Protein product: CASSVAGGPPDTQYF. V gene TRBV9 combines with J gene TRBJ2-3; 8 bases fit TRBD2. V dropped 0 bases and J dropped 4; count of bases not matched to a gene: 4. The CDR3 has 15 residues. Germline CDR1 SGDLS, CDR2 YYNGEE.

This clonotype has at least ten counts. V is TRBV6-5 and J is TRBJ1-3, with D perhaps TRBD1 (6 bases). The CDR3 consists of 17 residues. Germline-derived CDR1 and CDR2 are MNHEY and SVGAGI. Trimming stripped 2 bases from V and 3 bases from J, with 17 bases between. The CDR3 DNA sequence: TGTGCCAGCAGTTACCTGTCTAAACAGGGAATTGGAAACACCATATATTTT. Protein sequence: CASSYLSKQGIGNTIYF.

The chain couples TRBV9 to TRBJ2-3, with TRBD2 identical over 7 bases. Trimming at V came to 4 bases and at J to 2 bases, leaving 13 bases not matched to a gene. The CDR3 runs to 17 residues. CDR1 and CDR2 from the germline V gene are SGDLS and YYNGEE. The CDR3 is CASSPRRGGSYTDTQYF. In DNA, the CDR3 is TGTGCCAGCAGCCCCCGGCGGGGCGGGAGTTACACAGATACGCAGTATTTT.

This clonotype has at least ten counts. In DNA, the CDR3 is TGTGCCAGCAGCTTCACGCAAGAGACCCAGTACTTC. It is translated as CASSFTQETQYF. The chain carries TRBV11-2 and TRBJ2-5, with no clear D. Per germline, CDR1 SGHAT and CDR2 FQNNGV. This CDR3 is built from 12 residues. Trimming removed 3 bases at V and 2 bases at J, with 4 bases between.

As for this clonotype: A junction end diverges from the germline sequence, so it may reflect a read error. CDR3 amino acids: CASSLASGGEQYF. CDR3 in DNA: TGTGCTAGCAGCTTGGCTAGCGGGGGGGAGCAGTACTTC. The V and J genes are TRBV7-7 and TRBJ2-7, with 11 bases that match TRBD2. This CDR3 region has 13 residues. CDR1 is SSHAT and CDR2 is FNYEAQ in the germline V gene (reference sequence).

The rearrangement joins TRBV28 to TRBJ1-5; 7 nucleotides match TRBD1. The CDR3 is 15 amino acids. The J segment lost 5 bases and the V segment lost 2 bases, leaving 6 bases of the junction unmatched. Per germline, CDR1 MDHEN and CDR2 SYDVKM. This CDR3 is CASSLRQGDYQPQHF. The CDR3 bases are TGTGCCAGCAGTTTAAGGCAGGGGGACTATCAGCCCCAGCATTTT.

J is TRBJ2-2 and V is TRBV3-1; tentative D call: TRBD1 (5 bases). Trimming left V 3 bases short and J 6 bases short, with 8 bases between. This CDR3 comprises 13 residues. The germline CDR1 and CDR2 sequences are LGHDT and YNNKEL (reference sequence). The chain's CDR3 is CASSQKQAGELFF. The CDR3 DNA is TGTGCCAGCAGCCAGAAACAGGCCGGGGAGCTGTTTTTT.

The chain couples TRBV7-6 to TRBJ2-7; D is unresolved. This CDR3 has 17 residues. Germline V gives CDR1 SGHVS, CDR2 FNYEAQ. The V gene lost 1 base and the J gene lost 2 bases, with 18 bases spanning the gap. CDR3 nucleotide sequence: TGTGCCAGCAGCTTAGATGACGTTGGACGGATGACCTACGAGCAGTACTTC. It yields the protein CASSLDDVGRMTYEQYF.

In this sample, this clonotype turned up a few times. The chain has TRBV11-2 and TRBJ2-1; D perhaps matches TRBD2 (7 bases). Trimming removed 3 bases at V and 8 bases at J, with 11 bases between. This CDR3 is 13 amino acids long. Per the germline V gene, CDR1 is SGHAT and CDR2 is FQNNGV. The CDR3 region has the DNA TGTGCCAGCAGCTTGGGCGGGGGCGATGAGCAGTTCTTC. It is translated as CASSLGGGDEQFF. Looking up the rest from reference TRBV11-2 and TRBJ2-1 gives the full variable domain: EAGVAQSPRYKIIEKRQSVAFWCNPISGHATLYWYQQILGQGPKLLIQFQNNGVVDDSQLPKDRFSAERLKGVDSTLKIQPAKLEDSAVYLCASSLGGGDEQFFGPGTRLTVL.

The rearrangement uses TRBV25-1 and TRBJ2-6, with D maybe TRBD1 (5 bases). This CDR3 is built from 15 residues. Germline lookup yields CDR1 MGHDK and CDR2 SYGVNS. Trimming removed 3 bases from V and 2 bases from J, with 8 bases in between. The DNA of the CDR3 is TGTGCCAGCAGTGATACAGGACCTGGGGCCAACGTCCTGACTTTC. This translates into CASSDTGPGANVLTF.

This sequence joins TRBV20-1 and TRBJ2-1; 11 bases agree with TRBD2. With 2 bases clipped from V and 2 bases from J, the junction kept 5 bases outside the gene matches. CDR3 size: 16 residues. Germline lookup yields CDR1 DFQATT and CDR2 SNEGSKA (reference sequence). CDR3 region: CSARRRLAGTYNEQFF. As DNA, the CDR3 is TGCAGTGCTAGACGCCGACTAGCGGGGACCTACAATGAGCAGTTCTTC.

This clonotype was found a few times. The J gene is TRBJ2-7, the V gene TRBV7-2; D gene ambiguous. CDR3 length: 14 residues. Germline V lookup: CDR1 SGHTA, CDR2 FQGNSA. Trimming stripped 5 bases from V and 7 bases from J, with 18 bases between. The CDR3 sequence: CASSLPAVLREQYF. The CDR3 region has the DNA TGTGCCAGCAGCCTCCCCGCTGTGTTACGGGAGCAGTACTTC.

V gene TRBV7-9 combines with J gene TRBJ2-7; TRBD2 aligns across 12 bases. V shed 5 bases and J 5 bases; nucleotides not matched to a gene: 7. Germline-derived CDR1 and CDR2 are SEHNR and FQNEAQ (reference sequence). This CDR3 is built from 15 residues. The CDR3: CASSPGLAGFDEQYF. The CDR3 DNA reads TGTGCCAGCAGCCCTGGACTAGCGGGGTTCGACGAGCAGTACTTC.

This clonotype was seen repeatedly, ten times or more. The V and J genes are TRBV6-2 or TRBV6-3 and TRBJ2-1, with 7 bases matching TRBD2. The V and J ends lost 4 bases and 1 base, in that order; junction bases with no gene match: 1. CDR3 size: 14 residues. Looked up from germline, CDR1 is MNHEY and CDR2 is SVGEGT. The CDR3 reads CASSWEGSYNEQFF. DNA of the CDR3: TGTGCCAGCAGTTGGGAGGGATCCTACAATGAGCAGTTCTTC.